This TCR beta chain was recovered during a study of T cells in Graves' hyperthyroidism and ophthalmopathy. This clonotype showed up just once. CDR1 and CDR2 from the germline V gene are SGHNT and YYREEE (reference sequence). V was pared by 9 bases and J by 6 bases, with 14 bases of the junction left unmatched. The CDR3 consists of 16 residues. RNA transcripts were the template for amplifying TCR beta CDR3 regions. RT-PCR in the first round (using the HTBI primer set) targeted the TCR CDR3. TCRdb re-called the multiplex PCR reads through MiXCR, storing one row per CDR3 protein. The sample carries around 500,000 distinct CDR3 sequences, about 16% recorded once.

The sample consisted of blood. The sequence came from a woman aged 30 to 39 with Graves' ophthalmopathy. The chain couples TRBV5-4 to TRBJ2-3; 12 bases line up with TRBD2. The CDR3 is CATTRGTSGRQDTQYF. The CDR3 DNA reads as TGTGCCACCACCCGGGGGACTAGCGGGCGCCAGGATACGCAGTATTTT. Supplemented by reference TRBV5-4 and TRBJ2-3, the full variable domain reads ETGVTQSPTHLIKTRGQQVTLRCSSQSGHNTVSWYQQALGQGPQFIFQYYREEENGRGNFPPRFSGLQFPNYSSELNVNALELDDSALYLCATTRGTSGRQDTQYFGPGTRLTVL.